Many counts were recorded for the clone carrying this T cell receptor beta chain. Its target is not known. This sample is drawn from a study of T cells after yellow fever vaccination. There are 16 residues in the CDR3. Germline loops: CDR1 SEHNR, CDR2 FQNEAQ (reference sequence). V shed 8 bases and J 8 bases; nucleotides not matched to a gene: 13. Overall study findings and caveats: In post-booster samples, most primary-vaccination clones reappeared (approximately 96% CD4, roughly 90% CD8). Sorted repertoires could include abundant contaminating clonotypes from bulk cells.

By 5'RACE template switching, TCR cDNA was produced, with a universal primer site and UMIs added in the process. TCRdb re-derived calls from the 5' RACE reads in MiXCR, one entry per CDR3 protein. The data show 150,000 or so distinct CDR3 sequences, with roughly 8.8% seen just once and roughly 33% held by the top ten. The source is a young man who received the YFV17D yellow fever vaccine. The sample in question was CD8+ T cells sorted from PBMCs, obtained 45 days after the yellow fever booster vaccination. The chain is built from TRBV7-9 and TRBJ2-1, with 12 positions matching TRBD2. CDR3: CASVPSGGEGWYEQFF. CDR3 nucleotides: TGTGCCAGCGTTCCTAGCGGGGGGGAAGGGTGGTATGAGCAGTTCTTC.